These T cell receptor beta chains were read from a single sample in a study of blood T cell repertoires in COVID-19. Using immunoSEQ multiplex PCR, the repertoire was profiled, and TCRdb retains in-frame clones only, with some absent. The sample consists of 90,000 to 130,000 clones, roughly 91% of them appearing once. The sequenced sample consisted of peripheral blood. These receptors were collected from a woman in her forties or fifties with acute or convalescent COVID-19. Both conserved end residues are part of each CDR3. The D gene is left open where the match is weak. Size is omitted from some rows. Given values are once, few, many or a class for expanded clones.

v_call	clone_size	j_call	d_call	cdr3_nt	cdr3_aa
TRBV3-1/TRBV3-2	-	TRBJ2-1	-	TGTGCCAGCAGTCTTGGCTCTACGGACAGCAATGAGCAGTTCTTC	CASSLGSTDSNEQFF
TRBV19	few	TRBJ2-6	-	TGTGCCAGTAGATCACACAGGGAGCTCTCTGGGGCCAACGTCCTGACTTTC	CASRSHRELSGANVLTF
TRBV18	-	TRBJ2-1	TRBD2	TGTGCCAGCTCACCGACTCTGACTAGCGGCCACAATGAGCAGTTCTTC	CASSPTLTSGHNEQFF
TRBV3-1/TRBV3-2	-	TRBJ2-1	TRBD2	TGTGCCAGCAGCCGAGCAGGCGGACTAGCGGGTGACAATGAGCAGTTCTTC	CASSRAGGLAGDNEQFF
TRBV19	-	TRBJ2-1	TRBD2	TGTGCCAGTAATAAGAGGACTAGCGGATACAATGAGCAGTTCTTC	CASNKRTSGYNEQFF
TRBV6-1	-	TRBJ2-7	TRBD1	TGTGCCAGCAGTGAAGCAATTGGGACAGGGGTCAACGAGCAGTACTTC	CASSEAIGTGVNEQYF
TRBV6-6	few	TRBJ2-2	TRBD1	TGTGCCAGCAGAGACCAGGGGGCCGGGGAGCTGTTTTTT	CASRDQGAGELFF
TRBV28	-	TRBJ2-7	-	TGTGCCACCCAAATGGACTACTCCTACGAGCAGTACTTC	CATQMDYSYEQYF
TRBV5-1	-	TRBJ1-2	-	TGCGCCAGCAGCCCGCTCCAGGGCTATGGCTACACCTTC	CASSPLQGYGYTF
TRBV18	few	TRBJ1-2	TRBD1	TGTGCCAGCTCACCACCGGGGACAGGGGTGCGCTATGGCTACACCTTC	CASSPPGTGVRYGYTF
TRBV5-4	-	TRBJ2-7	TRBD2	TGTGCCAGCAGCGAGCCCCTAAGCGGGAGGGCCGCCGAGCAGTACTTC	CASSEPLSGRAAEQYF
TRBV18	once	TRBJ1-4	-	TGTGCCAGCTCACCAGAAGCCGGTAATGAAAAACTGTTTTTT	CASSPEAGNEKLFF
TRBV10-3	-	TRBJ2-7	TRBD1	TGTGCCATCAGTTTCCGGGACAGGGATTACGAGCAGTACTTC	CAISFRDRDYEQYF